This T cell receptor (beta chain) was profiled in a study of blood T cell repertoires in COVID-19. Study details: Samples of COVID-19 (acute and convalescent) were obtained from the United States, Italy and Spain. The analysed material was cDNA or gDNA that came from T cells, B-cell-depleted T cells, or PBMCs.

With V trimmed by 0 bases and J by 3 bases, 2 bases remained unmatched. The CDR3 spans 14 residues. CDR1 is SGHDT, CDR2 YYEEEE, per germline. Source study methods: Estimation of nucleated cell counts relied on the amplification of reference gene primers. Assay used: immunoSEQ multiplex PCR; TCRdb lists only in-frame clones, some missing. V, J and clone size reflect that table, while D and trimming were determined from the DNA. The sample contains some 250,000 clones, about 85% of which appear only once. Sequenced material: peripheral blood. The rearrangement uses TRBV5-6 and TRBJ2-7; TRBD1 aligns across 8 bases. This TCR was sampled from a young man who had recovered from COVID-19. This CDR3 is CASSLETGDYEQYF. The DNA of the CDR3 is TGTGCCAGCAGCTTGGAGACAGGGGACTACGAGCAGTACTTC.